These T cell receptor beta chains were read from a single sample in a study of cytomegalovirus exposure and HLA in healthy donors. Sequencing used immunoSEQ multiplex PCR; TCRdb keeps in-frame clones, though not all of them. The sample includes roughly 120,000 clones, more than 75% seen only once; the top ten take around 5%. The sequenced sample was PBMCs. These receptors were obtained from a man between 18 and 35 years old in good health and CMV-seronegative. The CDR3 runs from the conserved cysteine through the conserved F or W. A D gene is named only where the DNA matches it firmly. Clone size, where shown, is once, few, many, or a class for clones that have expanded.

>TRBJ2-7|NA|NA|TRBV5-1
TGCGCCAGCAGCTCTCAGGGCAACGAGCAGTACTTC
CASSSQGNEQYF
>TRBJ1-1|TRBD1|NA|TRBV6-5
TGTGCCAGCAGTTACTACCGCCAGGGGGACACTGAAGCTTTCTTT
CASSYYRQGDTEAFF
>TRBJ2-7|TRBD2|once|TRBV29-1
TGCAGCGTTGGTTTGGGACATATTAGCGGGACTGGCTACGAGCAGTACTTC
CSVGLGHISGTGYEQYF
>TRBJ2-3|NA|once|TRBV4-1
TGCGCCAGCAGCCAAAATGGGGCCCCAGGGATCCCAGATACGCAGTATTTT
CASSQNGAPGIPDTQYF
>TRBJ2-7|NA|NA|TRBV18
TGTGCCAGCTCACCTTTTGCGGCCCCCCCCAACTACGAGCAGTACTTC
CASSPFAAPPNYEQYF
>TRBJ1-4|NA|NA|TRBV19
TGTGCCAGTAGTATGTTATGGGGGCCGGAAGAAAAACTGTTTTTT
CASSMLWGPEEKLFF
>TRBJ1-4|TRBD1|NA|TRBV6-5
TGTGCCAGCAGTTACTCAGGGGGCGGGTTTCGTGAAAAACTGTTTTTT
CASSYSGGGFREKLFF
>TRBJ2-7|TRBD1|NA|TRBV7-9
TGTGCCAGCAGCACTGGACAGGGGGTGGACGAGCAGTACTTC
CASSTGQGVDEQYF
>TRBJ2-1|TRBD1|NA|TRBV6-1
TGTGCCAGCATTTCCGGGACAGCAAAGAACAATGAGCAGTTCTTC
CASISGTAKNNEQFF
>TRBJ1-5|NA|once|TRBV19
TGTGCCAGTAGGGAACAGGGTCTGGGGCAGCCCCAGCATTTT
CASREQGLGQPQHF
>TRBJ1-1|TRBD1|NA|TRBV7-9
TGTGCCAGCAGCCCCGGACAGGGGGCTGAAGCTTTCTTT
CASSPGQGAEAFF
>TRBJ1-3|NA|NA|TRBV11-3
TGTGCCAGCAGCTCTCCGGGGGGGATAGGGAGTATAGCGGGAAACACCATATATTTT
CASSSPGGIGSIAGNTIYF
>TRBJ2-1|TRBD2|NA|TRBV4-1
TGCGCCAGCAGCCATAGCGGGAGAGTCTACAATGAGCAGTTCTTC
CASSHSGRVYNEQFF
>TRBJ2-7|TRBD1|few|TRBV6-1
TGTGCCAGCAGGTCATACAGGGGTGGCGACGAGCAGTACTTC
CASRSYRGGDEQYF
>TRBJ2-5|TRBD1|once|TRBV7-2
TGTGCCAGCAGACAGACAGGGTCGGCACAAGAGACCCAGTACTTC
CASRQTGSAQETQYF
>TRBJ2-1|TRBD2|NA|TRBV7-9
TGTGCCAGCAGCTTAAGCGGGGGCTCCTACAATGAGCAGTTCTTC
CASSLSGGSYNEQFF
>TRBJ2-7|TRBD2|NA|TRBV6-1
TGTGCCAGTCATGGGGCGGGAGGCAACTACGAGCAGTACTTC
CASHGAGGNYEQYF
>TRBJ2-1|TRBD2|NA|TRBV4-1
TGCGCCAGCAGCTCATTAGCGGGAGGTCCCTACAATGAGCAGTTCTTC
CASSSLAGGPYNEQFF
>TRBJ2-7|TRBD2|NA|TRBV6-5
TGTGCCAGCAGTTCCGGGACTAGCGGCGAGCAGTACTTC
CASSSGTSGEQYF
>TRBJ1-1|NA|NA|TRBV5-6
TGTGCCAGCAGCTTGCAACCGGGGGCGGGGGGAGCTTTCTTT
CASSLQPGAGGAFF
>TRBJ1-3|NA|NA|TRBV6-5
TGTGCCAGCAGTTACTCGATCGAGGGATCTGGAAACACCATATATTTT
CASSYSIEGSGNTIYF
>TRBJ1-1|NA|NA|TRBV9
TGTGCCAGCAGCGTAGCCGACACTGAAGCTTTCTTT
CASSVADTEAFF
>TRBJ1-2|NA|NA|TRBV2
TGTGCCAGCCCGGGGGACCTTCAGCGCTACACCTTC
CASPGDLQRYTF
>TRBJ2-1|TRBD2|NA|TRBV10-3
TGTGCCATCAGTGAGGGACTAGCGGGAGGCTCCTACAATGAGCAGTTCTTC
CAISEGLAGGSYNEQFF
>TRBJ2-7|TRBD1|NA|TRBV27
TGTGCCAGCAGTAAGGGGGACAGGGCCTACGAGCAGTACTTC
CASSKGDRAYEQYF
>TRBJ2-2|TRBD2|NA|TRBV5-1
TGCGCCAGCAGCTCCGGGACTAGCGGGGGACTTAACACCGGGGAGCTGTTTTTT
CASSSGTSGGLNTGELFF
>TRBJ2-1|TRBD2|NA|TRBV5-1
TGCGCCAGCAATTCTAGGACTAGCGTATACAATGAGCAGTTCTTC
CASNSRTSVYNEQFF
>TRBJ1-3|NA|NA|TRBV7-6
TGTGCCAGCAGCTTAGGGCCAGGTACAGGGAGTGGAAACACCATATATTTT
CASSLGPGTGSGNTIYF
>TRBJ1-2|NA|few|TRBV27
TGTGCCAGCAGTTCCGGGGGGGTTATGGGCGATGGCTACACCTTC
CASSSGGVMGDGYTF
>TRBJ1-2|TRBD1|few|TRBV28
TGTGCCAGCAGTTTAAACCCCCCCCAGGGGGCTAACTATGGCTACACCTTC
CASSLNPPQGANYGYTF
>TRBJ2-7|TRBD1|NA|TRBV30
TGTGCCTGGAGTATATGGGACAGGGGGCCCGAGCAGTACTTC
CAWSIWDRGPEQYF
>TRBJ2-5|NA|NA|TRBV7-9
TGTGCCAGCAGCTTAGGCGGAGGGGGCTTAGGAGAGACCCAGTACTTC
CASSLGGGGLGETQYF
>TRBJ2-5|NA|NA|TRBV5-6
TGTGCCAGCATCCAATCCGGGACTCCTCAAGAGACCCAGTACTTC
CASIQSGTPQETQYF
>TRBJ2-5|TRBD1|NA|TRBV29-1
TGCAGCGTTGAATTGGGACAGGGTAAGACCCAGTACTTC
CSVELGQGKTQYF